In its sample, the clone carrying this T cell receptor beta chain was seen a few times. Its matching antigen is unknown. This specimen belongs to a study of CD8 T cells in ankylosing spondylitis. General study points: Relatively scarce in peripheral blood, disease-linked clones were CD8+. Matched ankylosing spondylitis synovial fluid reportedly showed significant enrichment of disease-linked clones. A TCR beta motif of under ten highly homologous variants appeared characteristic of ankylosing spondylitis blood.

The CDR3 length is 16 residues. With V trimmed by 6 bases and J by 0 bases, 8 bases remained unmatched. Germline V gene lookup returns CDR1 LGHNA and CDR2 YSLEER. Each CDR3 protein gets one entry after TCRdb re-called the 5' RACE reads with MiXCR. This sample carries around 140,000 distinct CDR3 sequences, roughly a sixth of them seen once, and the ten largest clones take roughly a third. V is TRBV4-3 and J is TRBJ2-1; 7 bases align to TRBD2. Sequencing input: blood, either unsorted or a sorted T cell fraction (not recorded which). This sequence originates from a male donor with ankylosing spondylitis. The chain's CDR3 is CASSPGLRSSYNEQFF. CDR3 sequence (DNA): TGCGCCAGCAGTCCGGGACTACGAAGCTCCTACAATGAGCAGTTCTTC.